These 10 T cell receptor beta chains were sequenced from one sample in a study of CD8+CD57+ T cells in acquired aplastic anemia. The template used for profiling TCR beta VDJ and CDR3 was genomic DNA. TCRdb reprocessed the reads via MiXCR and lists one record per CDR3 protein. The profile shows over 250,000 distinct CDR3 sequences, 56% of them singletons. Flow cytometry had shown expanded CD8+CD57+ cells in the patients chosen for sequencing. Input material: sorted CD4+, CD8+, or CD8+CD57+ T cells (not recorded which) from PBMCs. The receptors come from a human donor with aplastic anemia.

The chain links TRBV25-1 to TRBJ1-4; D remains unclear. Germline V lookup: CDR1 MGHDK, CDR2 SYGVNS. The CDR3 totals 13 residues. V was clipped by 6 bases and J by 7 bases, with 12 bases between them. CDR3 amino acids: CASSLGGLEKLFF. Here the CDR3 DNA reads TGTGCCAGCAGCTTAGGAGGACTTGAAAAACTGTTTTTT.

This clonotype showed up many times. The CDR3 region has the DNA TGTGCCAGTAGCACGGGACTAGCAGGCGATGAGCAGTTCTTC. Its translation is CASSTGLAGDEQFF. The chain carries TRBV19 and TRBJ2-1, with TRBD2 matching 9 bases. Germline V gene data show CDR1 as LNHDA and CDR2 as SQIVND (reference sequence). The CDR3 covers 14 residues. V lost 6 bases to trimming and J lost 8 bases; unmatched junction nucleotides: 8. Based on the CDR3 plus reference TRBV19 and TRBJ2-1, the full variable domain is DGGITQSPKYLFRKEGQNVTLSCEQNLNHDAMYWYRQDPGQGLRLIYYSQIVNDFQKGDIAEGYSVSREKKESFPLTVTSAQKNPTAFYLCASSTGLAGDEQFFGPGTRLTVL.

This rearrangement joins TRBV6-6 to TRBJ2-7; D ambiguous. The CDR3 runs to 13 residues. V was trimmed by 6 bases and J by 2 bases, leaving 11 bases between them. Germline CDR1 and CDR2: MNHNY and SVGAGI (reference sequence). CDR3 sequence: CASSPTPTYEQYF. The CDR3 nucleotides read TGTGCCAGCAGCCCCACACCGACCTACGAGCAGTACTTC.

Concerning this clonotype: One end of the junction does not line up with germline, which may come from a read error. The CDR3 DNA reads TGTGCCAGCAGCCCCCTGGACTCTGCTTCAATTGGGGCTACGCAGTACTTT. The encoded protein is CASSPLDSASIGATQYF. This chain joins TRBV7-9 and TRBJ2-3; D might be TRBD1 or TRBD2, each matching 5 bases. Germline CDR1 is SEHNR and CDR2 is FQNEAQ (reference sequence). There are 17 residues in the CDR3.

The table lists this clonotype with many counts. V gene TRBV12-3 or TRBV12-4 combines with J gene TRBJ2-2, with D maybe TRBD1 (5 bases). The CDR3 has 13 residues. The V and J ends lost 2 bases and 10 bases respectively, with 11 bases between them. The chain's CDR3 is CASSLSFREELFF. The CDR3, as DNA: TGTGCCAGCAGTTTAAGTTTCAGGGAGGAGCTGTTTTTT.

V gene TRBV7-2 combines with J gene TRBJ1-6; 10 bases are shared with TRBD1. From germline, CDR1 is SGHTA and CDR2 FQGNSA. The CDR3 sequence is 15 residues long. The junction had 10 bases not matched to a gene; V was cut back by 5 bases and J by 12 bases. Here the CDR3 DNA reads TGTGCCAGCAGCCCAAGTGACAGGGGGCGCCTACCCCTCCACTTT. Translating it yields CASSPSDRGRLPLHF.

This clonotype was picked up many times. This chain links TRBV5-6 with TRBJ1-3; D gene ambiguous. Trimming pared 1 base from V and 0 bases from J, leaving 11 bases between. Germline V gene sequence: CDR1 SGHDT, CDR2 YYEEEE. CDR3 length equals 16 residues. The CDR3 region is CASSLSVGISGNTIYF. CDR3 nucleotides: TGTGCCAGCAGCTTGTCGGTGGGGATCTCTGGAAACACCATATATTTT.

This clonotype was detected many times. The chain joins TRBV12-3 or TRBV12-4 to TRBJ2-2; D gene unclear. Trimming removed 7 bases from V and 5 bases from J, with 11 bases in between. The CDR3 totals 13 residues. As DNA, the CDR3 is TGTGCCAGCACCACCCGACGGACCGGGGAGCTGTTTTTT. This translates into CASTTRRTGELFF.

This clonotype was picked up one time. This sequence joins TRBV7-3 and TRBJ2-5; possibly TRBD2 for D (5 bases). V was shortened by 3 bases and J by 5 bases, with 10 bases between the two germline ends. The CDR3 runs to 13 residues. In germline, CDR1 is SGHTA, CDR2 FQGTGA. The CDR3 spells CASSFREGETQYF. For the CDR3, the DNA is TGTGCCAGCAGCTTTCGGGAAGGCGAGACCCAGTACTTC.

The chain couples TRBV24-1 to TRBJ2-7; D may be TRBD1 (6 bases). The CDR3 runs to 14 residues. CDR1 and CDR2 (germline): KGHDR, SFDVKD. Trimming stripped 7 bases from V and 0 bases from J, with 12 bases between. CDR3 residues: CATSPTGNSYEQYF. Here the CDR3 DNA reads TGTGCCACCAGCCCAACAGGGAACTCCTACGAGCAGTACTTC.